Following are 27 T cell receptor beta chains from one sample sequenced in a study of blood T cells in healthy people across ages. A J-beta primer mix and a sample-barcoded 5' primer were used in a second PCR of about 7 to 12 cycles. A single record per CDR3 protein comes from TCRdb applying MiXCR to the 5' RACE reads. Here the sample spans approximately 770,000 distinct CDR3 sequences, about three fifths being singletons. The sample comprised blood. Receptor source: a young man in good health.

V gene TRBV15 combines with J gene TRBJ2-5; 9 nucleotides line up with TRBD1. The CDR3 is made up of 15 amino acids. V lost 3 bases to trimming and J lost 3 bases; unmatched junction nucleotides: 5. CDR1 is LNHNV, CDR2 YYDKDF, per germline (reference sequence). The DNA of the CDR3 is TGTGCCACCAGCAGCCCTGACAGGGGGAAAGAGACCCAGTACTTC. Amino acid sequence: CATSSPDRGKETQYF.

The chain combines TRBV4-3 with TRBJ2-1; maybe TRBD2 (6 bases). V lost 2 bases to trimming and J lost 5 bases, with 13 bases between them. The CDR3 is made up of 15 amino acids. Per germline, CDR1 LGHNA and CDR2 YSLEER. The CDR3 bases are TGCGCCAGCAGCCAAATTAGCGGCACTCACAATGAGCAGTTCTTC. Protein product: CASSQISGTHNEQFF.

This clonotype was seen ten or more times. This rearrangement joins TRBV7-2 to TRBJ2-7; tentative D call: TRBD1 (5 bases). The V end lost 3 bases, the J end lost 0 bases, and 6 bases lay between the germline ends. CDR3 length equals 13 residues. Looked up from germline, CDR1 is SGHTA and CDR2 is FQGNSA. The CDR3 nucleotides read TGTGCCAGCAGCTTTACAGGCTCCTACGAGCAGTACTTC. Encoded protein: CASSFTGSYEQYF.

V is TRBV24-1 and J is TRBJ2-1; TRBD2 might be the D (5 bases). V shed 6 bases and J shed 4 bases, with 12 bases lying between them. The CDR3 contains 14 residues. Germline V lookup: CDR1 KGHDR, CDR2 SFDVKD. The CDR3 spells CATSFGMGYNEQFF. In DNA form, the CDR3 reads TGTGCCACCAGTTTCGGGATGGGATACAATGAGCAGTTCTTC.

Notes on this clonotype: A read error may account for a junction end that differs from germline. This rearrangement joins TRBV27 to TRBJ2-3; tentatively, D is TRBD1 (5 bases). Looked up from germline, CDR1 is MNHEY and CDR2 is SMNVEV (reference sequence). There are 16 residues in the CDR3. CDR3 region: CAGSLGRRVGTDTQYF. The DNA of the CDR3 is TGTGCCGGCAGTTTGGGCCGCAGGGTCGGCACAGATACGCAGTATTTT.

The chain joins TRBV14 to TRBJ2-5; the D gene could be TRBD1 or TRBD2 (6 bases each). V was clipped by 1 base and J by 12 bases, with 12 bases between them. Per germline, CDR1 SGHDN and CDR2 FVKESK. This CDR3 has 12 amino acids. The CDR3 region is CASSQGGGRKYF. In DNA form, the CDR3 reads TGTGCCAGCAGCCAAGGAGGGGGGAGAAAGTACTTC.

Of note for this clonotype: This may arise from a read error, as a much more abundant clone is one base away. The chain carries TRBV4-1 and TRBJ2-3, with TRBD1 as a possible D gene (5 bases). The CDR3 is made up of 13 amino acids. Germline loops: CDR1 MGHRA, CDR2 YSYEKL. The CDR3 DNA reads TGCACCAGCAGCCAAGGTCAGGGAGATACGCAGTATTTT. Its translation is CTSSQGQGDTQYF.

This clonotype was seen only once. This chain uses TRBV7-8 with TRBJ2-7; a weak D match, TRBD1 (5 bases). The CDR3 totals 14 residues. The V end lost 8 bases, the J end lost 3 bases, and 17 bases lay between the germline ends. CDR1 is SGHVS and CDR2 is FQNEAQ in the germline V gene. CDR3: CASQTGGNFYEQYF. The CDR3 nucleotides are TGTGCCAGCCAAACAGGTGGAAATTTCTACGAGCAGTACTTC. The whole variable domain, remainder taken from reference TRBV7-8 and TRBJ2-7, is GAGVSQSPRYKVAKRGQDVALRCDPISGHVSLFWYQQALGQGPEFLTYFQNEAQLDKSGLPSDRFFAERPEGSVSTLKIQRTQQEDSAVYLCASQTGGNFYEQYFGPGTRLTVT.

The rearrangement links TRBV7-2 to TRBJ2-4; 13 bases agree with TRBD2. The CDR3 sequence is 14 residues long. V lost 1 base to trimming and J lost 13 bases; unmatched junction nucleotides: 4. The germline CDR1 and CDR2 sequences are SGHTA and FQGNSA. Here the CDR3 DNA reads TGTGCCAGCAGCTTAGGGACTAGCGGGAGTTTGCAGTACTTC. Protein sequence: CASSLGTSGSLQYF.

The V gene is TRBV7-9, the J gene TRBJ1-4, with TRBD1 matching over 8 bases. J gave up 7 bases and V 5 bases, and 9 bases lay outside the gene matches. Germline CDR1 and CDR2: SEHNR and FQNEAQ (reference sequence). This CDR3 comprises 15 residues. The CDR3 nucleotides are TGTGCCAGCAGCCGCCCCAACGGACAGGGTGAAAAACTGTTTTTT. It specifies CASSRPNGQGEKLFF.

This clonotype was detected only once. Here the CDR3 reads CASLDEQFF. In DNA form, the CDR3 reads TGTGCCAGCCTTGATGAGCAGTTCTTC. The chain is built from TRBV6-4 and TRBJ2-1, with D unclear. CDR3 length equals 9 residues. CDR1 is MRHNA and CDR2 is SNTAGT in the germline V gene. The V and J ends lost 8 bases and 8 bases respectively, with 4 bases between them.

This sequence joins TRBV13 and TRBJ2-7, with 9 bases matching TRBD2. Trimming cost V 3 bases and J 2 bases; bases outside gene matches: 5. This CDR3 comprises 15 residues. CDR1 PRHDT and CDR2 FYEKMQ come from the germline V gene (reference sequence). The CDR3 spells CASSFSGRFTYEQYF. The CDR3 DNA sequence: TGTGCCAGCAGCTTTAGCGGGAGATTTACCTACGAGCAGTACTTC.

The chain recombines TRBV12-3 or TRBV12-4 with TRBJ2-7, with D maybe TRBD1 (6 bases). Trimming took 6 bases from V and 0 from J, leaving 15 bases between them. The CDR3 is made up of 15 amino acids. Here the CDR3 DNA reads TGTGCCAGCAGACACGGACAGACTAACTCCTACGAGCAGTACTTC. Its protein product is CASRHGQTNSYEQYF.

The chain links TRBV18 to TRBJ2-7; TRBD1 agrees at 8 bases. The J call may be faulty, since TRBJ2-4 better matches the DNA end. The CDR3 length is 15 residues. In germline, CDR1 is KGHSH, CDR2 LQKENI. In DNA, the CDR3 is TGTGCCAGCTCAACTACTCCCGGACAGGGCGGCATTCAGTACTTC. Residues: CASSTTPGQGGIQYF.

This clonotype was seen a few times. The gene calls are TRBV12-3 or TRBV12-4 and TRBJ1-6; D call uncertain. The CDR3 has 16 residues. The ends were cut back, 5 bases at V and 0 bases at J, with 11 bases in the middle. In DNA form, the CDR3 reads TGTGCCAGCAGTCGGGCTGTTGGCTCCTATAATTCACCCCTCCACTTT. Amino acid sequence: CASSRAVGSYNSPLHF.

This clonotype was found many times. The chain links TRBV4-1 to TRBJ2-3; D possibly corresponds to TRBD1 (5 bases). Germline V lookup: CDR1 MGHRA, CDR2 YSYEKL. This CDR3 is built from 16 residues. The V end lost 0 bases, the J end lost 2 bases, and 12 bases lay between the germline ends. CDR3 coding DNA: TGCGCCAGCAGCCAAGATCAGGACACCCACACAGATACGCAGTATTTT. Protein product: CASSQDQDTHTDTQYF.

The genes are TRBV7-2 and TRBJ1-1, with a possible D match to TRBD1 (5 bases). The V gene's germline CDR1 is SGHTA and CDR2 FQGNSA. The CDR3 runs 14 residues. V lost 4 bases and J 8 bases, leaving 17 bases between the germline ends. The CDR3 spells CASSSTGTPSEAFF. Here the CDR3 DNA reads TGTGCCAGCAGCTCCACCGGGACCCCTTCCGAAGCTTTCTTT. Full variable domain (outside the CDR3, taken from reference TRBV7-2 and TRBJ1-1): GAGVSQSPSNKVTEKGKDVELRCDPISGHTALYWYRQSLGQGLEFLIYFQGNSAPDKSGLPSDRFSAERTGGSVSTLTIQRTQQEDSAVYLCASSSTGTPSEAFFGQGTRLTVV.

The chain recombines TRBV6-6 with TRBJ1-1; possibly TRBD1 for D (6 bases). Germline V gene data show CDR1 as MNHNY and CDR2 as SVGAGI (reference sequence). Trimming left V 2 bases short and J 3 bases short, with 19 bases between. The CDR3 totals 17 residues. The CDR3 loop is CASSYPTTGRVYTEAFF. For the CDR3, the DNA is TGTGCCAGCAGTTACCCCACCACAGGGAGGGTGTACACTGAAGCTTTCTTT.

The chain links TRBV29-1 to TRBJ1-4; 9 positions match TRBD1. V was pared by 7 bases and J by 6 bases, with 6 bases of the junction left unmatched. The germline gives CDR1 SQVTM, CDR2 ANQGSEA. The CDR3 covers 13 residues. The CDR3 sequence: CSAMTGGDEKLFF. The CDR3 nucleotides are TGCAGCGCAATGACAGGGGGGGATGAAAAACTGTTTTTT.

The chain is built from TRBV12-3 or TRBV12-4 and TRBJ2-5, with 7 bases aligning to TRBD1. The CDR3 is 15 residues long. V shed 2 bases, J shed 4 bases, and the junction held 7 bases outside the gene matches. CDR3: CASSLRQGIGETQYF. The CDR3 coding sequence is TGTGCCAGCAGTTTACGACAGGGCATTGGAGAGACCCAGTACTTC.

The V call is TRBV6-5, the J call TRBJ2-1, with TRBD2 matching 10 bases. CDR3 length equals 15 residues. CDR1 and CDR2 (germline): MNHEY, SVGAGI. The V segment lost 7 bases and the J segment 4 bases; nucleotides outside the gene matches: 7. CDR3: CASNSGLADYNEQFF. The CDR3 DNA follows: TGTGCCAGCAACTCAGGACTAGCGGATTACAATGAGCAGTTCTTC.

The J gene is TRBJ2-5, the V gene TRBV7-9; 10 bases agree with TRBD2. The CDR3 is made up of 15 amino acids. Germline CDR1 reads SEHNR; CDR2 reads FQNEAQ (reference sequence). The trim removed 4 bases at V and 4 bases at J, leaving 6 bases unmatched. CDR3 residues: CASSWPSGGPETQYF. The CDR3 region has the DNA TGTGCCAGCAGCTGGCCTAGCGGGGGCCCAGAGACCCAGTACTTC. Variable domain in full (rest from reference TRBV7-9 and TRBJ2-5): DTGVSQNPRHKITKRGQNVTFRCDPISEHNRLYWYRQTLGQGPEFLTYFQNEAQLEKSRLLSDRFSAERPKGSFSTLEIQRTEQGDSAMYLCASSWPSGGPETQYFGPGTRLLVL.

The chain is built from TRBV20-1 and TRBJ2-5, with TRBD2 as a possible D gene (5 bases). The DNA matches TRBJ2-7 better at its end, which makes the J call doubtful. Germline V gene data show CDR1 as DFQATT and CDR2 as SNEGSKA (reference sequence). CDR3 size: 14 residues. The CDR3: CSARGEGKRYEQYF. Here the CDR3 DNA reads TGCAGTGCTAGAGGTGAGGGAAAACGATACGAGCAGTACTTC.

The chain carries TRBV20-1 and TRBJ1-2, with TRBD1 as a possible D gene (6 bases). The CDR3 runs 13 residues. Germline V CDR1 and CDR2: DFQATT, SNEGSKA (reference sequence). Trimming took 0 bases from V and 5 from J, leaving 10 bases between them. The DNA of the CDR3 is TGCAGTGCTAGAGAGGGGGCCCTTTATGGCTACACCTTC. Residues: CSAREGALYGYTF.

The J gene is TRBJ2-1, the V gene TRBV20-1, with a tentative D call TRBD2 (6 bases). The CDR3 loop spans 15 amino acids. The V end lost 2 bases, the J end lost 6 bases, and 17 bases lay between the germline ends. Germline CDR1 reads DFQATT; CDR2 reads SNEGSKA (reference sequence). The CDR3 loop is CSARLWGDSANEQFF. The DNA of the CDR3 is TGCAGTGCTAGATTGTGGGGGGACTCTGCCAATGAGCAGTTCTTC.

V usage is TRBV13 and J usage is TRBJ2-1, with TRBD2 matching 9 bases. V lost 0 bases and J lost 9; bases outside the gene matches: 6. Germline V CDR1 and CDR2: PRHDT, FYEKMQ (reference sequence). The CDR3 spans 15 residues. DNA for the CDR3: TGTGCCAGCAGCTTAGGGAGGACTAGCGTGGGTGAGCAGTTCTTC. Translated, it gives CASSLGRTSVGEQFF.

This clonotype was found a few times. This chain uses TRBV10-3 with TRBJ2-1; D is ambiguous. The CDR3 covers 13 residues. The germline V gene encodes CDR1 ENHRY and CDR2 SYGVKD. V was clipped by 4 bases and J by 8 bases, with 12 bases between them. The CDR3 DNA reads TGTGCCATCAGTGTAGCTAGATTCGATGAGCAGTTCTTC. As protein: CAISVARFDEQFF.